This TCR beta chain came from a study of CD8+ T cells in alopecia areata. Specified treatment: oral pan-JAK inhibitor, 5-10 mg twice daily. PBMCs provided sorted CD4+ and CD8+ T cells. Study-wide results and caveats: In blood and scalp, many expanded lesional clones persisted during tofacitinib. Tofacitinib significantly decreased scalp clonality and expanded CD8+ clones among top 100.

Concerning this clone itself: What it recognizes is unknown.

cDNA serving as the sequencing template came from extracted, reverse transcribed RNA. This table comes from immunoSEQ multiplex PCR, and its TCRdb copy is limited to in-frame clones, with some not included. The sample includes 100,000 to 140,000 clones, around 84% seen only once; the top ten take 20% to 25%. The specimen comprised CD8+ T cells sorted from blood, sampled at week 24, from a patient treated with tofacitinib. The source of this sequence is a human donor with alopecia areata.

The chain's CDR3 is CASSDPRFHNEQFF. DNA of the CDR3: TGTGCCAGCAGCGATCCCCGTTTCCACAATGAGCAGTTCTTC. The rearrangement links TRBV2 to TRBJ2-1, with D uncertain. The CDR3 is made up of 14 amino acids. In germline, CDR1 is SNHLY, CDR2 FYNNEI. The V gene lost 6 bases and the J gene lost 5 bases, with 14 bases spanning the gap.